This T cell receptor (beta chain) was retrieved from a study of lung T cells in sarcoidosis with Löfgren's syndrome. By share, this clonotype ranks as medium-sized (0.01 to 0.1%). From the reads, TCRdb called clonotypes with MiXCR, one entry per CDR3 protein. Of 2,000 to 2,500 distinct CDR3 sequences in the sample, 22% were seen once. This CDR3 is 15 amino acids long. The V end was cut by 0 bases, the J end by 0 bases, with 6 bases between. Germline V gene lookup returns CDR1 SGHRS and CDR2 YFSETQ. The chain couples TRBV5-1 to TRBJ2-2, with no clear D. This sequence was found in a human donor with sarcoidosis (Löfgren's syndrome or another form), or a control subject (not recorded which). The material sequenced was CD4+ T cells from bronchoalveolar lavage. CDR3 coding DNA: TGCGCCAGCAGCTTGGACAGACCGAACACCGGGGAGCTGTTTTTT. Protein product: CASSLDRPNTGELFF.